This T cell receptor beta chain was profiled in a study of neurological immune-mediated disorders. Trimming took off 0 bases at V and 0 bases at J, with 2 bases between the two ends. This CDR3 is built from 13 residues. Per germline, CDR1 KGHSH and CDR2 LQKENI. There are many counts of this clonotype. TCRdb re-analysed the 5' RACE reads in MiXCR, keeping a single row per CDR3 protein. The profile covers 87,000 or so distinct CDR3 sequences, with roughly 4% appearing a single time and 5% to 6.5% taken by the ten largest. Sequencing used PBMCs. The sequence was collected from a woman aged 18-29 years with multiple sclerosis. V gene TRBV18 combines with J gene TRBJ1-1, with D unresolved. The CDR3 DNA reads as TGTGCCAGCTCACCACCGTTGAACACTGAAGCTTTCTTT. Residues: CASSPPLNTEAFF.